The T cell receptor (beta chain) under discussion was sequenced for a study of cytotoxic CD8 clonotypes in ibrutinib-treated CLL. Study-wide context: Median treatment time before response sampling was eleven to twelve months, range 6 to 36. Average yields of 255,043 productive templates and approximately 100,000 productive rearrangements characterized the samples.

The assay was immunoSEQ multiplex PCR, and TCRdb's table has in-frame clones only and misses some. The sample has about 26,000 clones; approximately 85% are singletons. The V segment lost 4 bases and the J segment 0 bases; nucleotides outside the gene matches: 7. Germline-derived CDR1 and CDR2 are SGHKS and YYEKEE (reference sequence). The CDR3 loop spans 15 amino acids. The sample was PBMCs, taken after 24 months of ibrutinib treatment. The gene calls are TRBV5-5 and TRBJ2-7; 7 bases align to TRBD1. This TCR was sampled from a human donor with chronic lymphocytic leukemia. Here the CDR3 reads CASSVLTGTSYEQYF. The DNA of the CDR3 is TGTGCCAGCAGCGTCTTGACAGGGACCTCCTACGAGCAGTACTTC.